This TCR beta chain was recovered during a study of blood T cells in healthy people across ages. Overall study findings and caveats: Both higher diversity and more naive CD4+ cells marked long-lived donors when set against aged donors. Older age went with lower TCR beta diversity per million T cells, in a roughly linear way. The diversity estimates, figures obtained from one million T cells, were considered underestimates.

V lost 1 base and J lost 1, with 11 bases in between. CDR3 size: 15 residues. Germline V gene sequence: CDR1 SGHTA, CDR2 FQGNSA. Together with a sample-barcoded 5' primer, a J-beta primer mix was included in a second PCR lasting roughly 6 to 12 cycles. TCRdb passed the 5' RACE reads through MiXCR, listing each CDR3 protein once. The data show about 800,000 distinct CDR3 sequences, with more than 45% seen just once and roughly 22% held by the top ten. Turning to this clonotype: The antigen is not known.

PBMCs were isolated at a quantity of at least 6 million per sample. This receptor was taken from a man aged 30-40 years in good health. Sequenced sample: blood. The rearrangement links TRBV7-2 to TRBJ2-7; D is uncertain. CDR3 in amino acids: CASSLELRTSYEQYF. The CDR3 coding sequence is TGTGCCAGCAGCTTAGAACTCCGGACGTCCTACGAGCAGTACTTC.